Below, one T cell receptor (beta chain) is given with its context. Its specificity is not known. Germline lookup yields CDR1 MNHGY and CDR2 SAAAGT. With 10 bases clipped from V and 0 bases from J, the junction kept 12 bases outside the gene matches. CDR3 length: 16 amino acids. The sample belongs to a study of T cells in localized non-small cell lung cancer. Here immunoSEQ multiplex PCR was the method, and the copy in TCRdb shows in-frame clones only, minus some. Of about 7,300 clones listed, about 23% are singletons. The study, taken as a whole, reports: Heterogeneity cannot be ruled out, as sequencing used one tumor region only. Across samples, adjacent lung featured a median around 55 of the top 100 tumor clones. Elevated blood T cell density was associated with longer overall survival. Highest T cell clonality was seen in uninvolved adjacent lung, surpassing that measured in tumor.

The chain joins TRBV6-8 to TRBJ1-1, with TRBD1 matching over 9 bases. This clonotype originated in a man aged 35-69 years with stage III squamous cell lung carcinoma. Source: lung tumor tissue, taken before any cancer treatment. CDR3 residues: CAINRDREDLNTEAFF. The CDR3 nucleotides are TGTGCCATCAACCGGGACAGGGAAGATCTGAACACTGAAGCTTTCTTT.